The rows below give T cell receptor beta chains drawn from one sample of a study of CD8 T cells in ankylosing spondylitis. TCRdb re-called the 5' RACE reads with MiXCR, one entry per CDR3 protein. The data contain about 750,000 distinct CDR3 sequences, 19% of them singletons. What was sequenced was blood, either unsorted or a sorted T cell fraction (not recorded which). The receptors stem from a male donor with ankylosing spondylitis. Both conserved end residues are part of each CDR3. Each record gives: D gene, clone size, V gene, J gene, CDR3 DNA, CDR3 protein. The D gene is left open where the match is weak. Size values are once, few and many counts, or a class for expanded clones, and some rows have none.

d_gene: TRBD1
abundance: few
v_gene: TRBV15
j_gene: TRBJ2-7
CDR3nt: TGTGCCACCAGCAGAGATCCGACAGGGCTCACCACTACCTACGAGCAGTACTTC
CDR3aa: CATSRDPTGLTTTYEQYF

d_gene: NA
abundance: NA
v_gene: TRBV5-8
j_gene: TRBJ1-3
CDR3nt: TGTGCCAGCAGCGTACAGGGATACTCTGGAAACACCATATATTTT
CDR3aa: CASSVQGYSGNTIYF

d_gene: TRBD1
abundance: few
v_gene: TRBV7-2
j_gene: TRBJ1-2
CDR3nt: TGTGCCAGCAGCCCACCAGGGGGACTATATGGCTACACCTTC
CDR3aa: CASSPPGGLYGYTF

d_gene: NA
abundance: NA
v_gene: TRBV11-3
j_gene: TRBJ1-5
CDR3nt: TGTGCCAGCAGCTCGCAATGGGGTCAGCCCCAGCATTTT
CDR3aa: CASSSQWGQPQHF

d_gene: TRBD2
abundance: NA
v_gene: TRBV7-8
j_gene: TRBJ2-7
CDR3nt: TGTGCCAGCAGCTTGCCAGGTAGCGGGGGTTATCACGAGCAGTACTTC
CDR3aa: CASSLPGSGGYHEQYF

d_gene: NA
abundance: NA
v_gene: TRBV4-1
j_gene: TRBJ1-3
CDR3nt: TGCGCCAGCAGCCACCCCAGGGACACCATATATTTT
CDR3aa: CASSHPRDTIYF

d_gene: TRBD1
abundance: NA
v_gene: TRBV13
j_gene: TRBJ2-3
CDR3nt: TGTGCCAGCAGCCCCAACCCCGGGACAGCGAGCACAGATACGCAGTATTTT
CDR3aa: CASSPNPGTASTDTQYF

d_gene: TRBD1
abundance: NA
v_gene: TRBV7-2
j_gene: TRBJ2-1
CDR3nt: TGTGCCAGCAGCTTCGCCGGGACAGCCTTGTACAATGAGCAGTTCTTC
CDR3aa: CASSFAGTALYNEQFF

d_gene: NA
abundance: few
v_gene: TRBV7-8
j_gene: TRBJ1-4
CDR3nt: TGTGCCAGCAGCTTATGGGGTCCCGCCTCCGAAAAACTGTTTTTT
CDR3aa: CASSLWGPASEKLFF

d_gene: NA
abundance: NA
v_gene: TRBV12-3/TRBV12-4
j_gene: TRBJ1-5
CDR3nt: TGTGCCAGCAGTCCAGGGTCCTCGGATCAGCCCCAGCATTTT
CDR3aa: CASSPGSSDQPQHF